These 9 T cell receptor beta chains were all obtained from the same sample, sequenced in a study of T cell repertoires in cytomegalovirus infection. TCRdb re-called the reads with MiXCR, one entry per CDR3 protein. This table holds 75,000 to 95,000 distinct CDR3 sequences, approximately 46% found once. Their antigen targets remain unknown. This sample comprised CD8+ T cells from cultured PBMCs, obtained from culture after CMV antigen stimulation. These TCRs come from a human donor in good health (CMV status not recorded). Some clones in this sample may be carry-over from other donors' samples.

V is TRBV20-1 and J is TRBJ2-7, with TRBD1 matching over 7 bases. Germline-derived CDR1 and CDR2 are DFQATT and SNEGSKA (reference sequence). Losses at the gene ends were 5 bases for V and 2 bases for J; bases not matched to a gene: 12. The CDR3 sequence is 15 residues long. Here the CDR3 reads CSAEISTGTPYEQYF. The CDR3 DNA is TGCAGTGCTGAGATCTCGACAGGGACCCCCTACGAGCAGTACTTC.

The J gene is TRBJ1-2, the V gene TRBV7-9; D may be TRBD1 (6 bases). In germline, CDR1 is SEHNR, CDR2 FQNEAQ (reference sequence). The CDR3 has 11 amino acids. Trimming cost V 6 bases and J 4 bases, with 6 bases left between them. In nucleotides, the CDR3 is TGTGCCAGCAGGGGGGCCTATGGCTACACCTTC. It codes for CASRGAYGYTF.

The chain is built from TRBV7-9 and TRBJ1-1, with a tentative D call TRBD1 (6 bases). The germline V and J ends were trimmed by 5 bases and 4 bases, with 14 bases remaining between them. CDR3 length equals 14 residues. Germline V gene data show CDR1 as SEHNR and CDR2 as FQNEAQ (reference sequence). The CDR3 bases are TGTGCCAGCAGCCCCCTCCCAGGGGCCACTGAAGCTTTCTTT. Translated: CASSPLPGATEAFF.

The CDR3 sequence is CSVGELNTEAFF. The DNA for the CDR3 is TGCAGCGTTGGTGAGTTGAACACTGAAGCTTTCTTT. The chain couples TRBV29-1 to TRBJ1-1; D remains ambiguous. Germline V gene lookup returns CDR1 SQVTM and CDR2 ANQGSEA. V dropped 4 bases and J dropped 0 bases, with 6 bases sitting between them. This CDR3 has 12 residues. The complete variable domain, with remaining parts taken from reference TRBV29-1 and TRBJ1-1, reads SAVISQKPSRDICQRGTSLTIQCQVDSQVTMMFWYRQQPGQSLTLIATANQGSEATYESGFVIDKFPISRPNLTFSTLTVSNMSPEDSSIYLCSVGELNTEAFFGQGTRLTVV.

V and J are TRBV5-1 and TRBJ2-7; D ambiguous. Germline V gene lookup returns CDR1 SGHRS and CDR2 YFSETQ. This CDR3 is built from 14 residues. V was trimmed by 3 bases and J by 3 bases, leaving 13 bases between them. This CDR3 is CASSSAVPDYEQYF. CDR3 sequence (DNA): TGCGCCAGCAGCTCGGCGGTTCCGGACTACGAGCAGTACTTC.

This clonotype was detected only a few times. The genes are TRBV12-3 or TRBV12-4 and TRBJ1-3; D unresolved. The CDR3 is 16 amino acids. Trimming left V 5 bases short and J 2 bases short, with 16 bases between. This CDR3 reads CASSPGRATPGNTIYF. In DNA, the CDR3 is TGTGCCAGCAGTCCTGGTAGAGCTACCCCTGGAAACACCATATATTTT.

This clonotype was found a few times. V is TRBV11-1 and J is TRBJ1-6; unclear D gene. The length of the CDR3 is 15 residues. The germline V gene encodes CDR1 SGHAT and CDR2 FQDESV (reference sequence). Trimming took off 5 bases at V and 7 bases at J, with 15 bases between the two ends. The CDR3 sequence: CASSPSIGYNSPLHF. DNA of the CDR3: TGTGCCAGCAGCCCTTCGATAGGATACAATTCACCCCTCCACTTT. Full variable domain (outside the CDR3, taken from reference TRBV11-1 and TRBJ1-6): EAEVAQSPRYKITEKSQAVAFWCDPISGHATLYWYRQILGQGPELLVQFQDESVVDDSQLPKDRFSAERLKGVDSTLKIQPAELGDSAMYLCASSPSIGYNSPLHFGNGTRLTVT.

This clonotype turned up a few times. The chain employs TRBV11-2 and TRBJ2-3; 9 bases align to TRBD1. Germline assignment: CDR1 SGHAT and CDR2 FQNNGV. CDR3 length equals 14 residues. The junction had 4 bases not matched to a gene; V was cut back by 5 bases and J by 4 bases. This chain's CDR3 is CASSQRQGADTQYF. The CDR3 nucleotides read TGTGCCAGCAGCCAAAGACAGGGGGCAGATACGCAGTATTTT.

The chain joins TRBV19 to TRBJ2-7; TRBD1 aligns across 10 bases. There are 15 residues in the CDR3. V lost 5 bases to trimming and J lost 6 bases; unmatched junction nucleotides: 10. CDR1 and CDR2 (germline): LNHDA, SQIVND (reference sequence). The CDR3 DNA follows: TGTGCCAGTAGTGCCGGGACAGGGGAAACCTGCGAGCAGTACTTC. Protein sequence: CASSAGTGETCEQYF.